Following are 16 T cell receptor beta chains from one sample sequenced in a study of blood T cells in healthy people across ages. A second PCR of about 7 to 12 cycles used a sample-barcoded 5' primer and a J-beta primer mix. TCRdb re-derived calls from the 5' RACE reads in MiXCR, one entry per CDR3 protein. This sample yields about 780,000 distinct CDR3 sequences, of which 35% to 60% are seen a single time; approximately 18% belongs to the top ten. Sequencing was performed on blood. These receptors originate from a man aged 80 or over in good health.

The chain has TRBV20-1 and TRBJ2-1; TRBD1 is a possible D gene (8 bases). The J call may be faulty, since TRBJ2-7 better matches the DNA end. Germline V gives CDR1 DFQATT, CDR2 SNEGSKA (reference sequence). This CDR3 region has 16 residues. The CDR3 region has the DNA TGCAGTGCTAGAGATCCACAGGGGGGGGTTTACAATGAGCAGTACTTC. It codes for CSARDPQGGVYNEQYF.

The chain combines TRBV2 with TRBJ2-5, with 11 bases fitting TRBD2. The CDR3 consists of 15 residues. With V trimmed by 3 bases and J by 4 bases, 4 bases remained unmatched. Germline CDR1 and CDR2: SNHLY and FYNNEI. CDR3 coding DNA: TGTGCCAGCAGTGATGGACTAGCGGGCTTAGAGACCCAGTACTTC. Its protein is CASSDGLAGLETQYF.

The J gene is TRBJ2-3, the V gene TRBV6-1; TRBD2 is a possible D gene (5 bases). The CDR3 sequence is 13 residues long. Germline V gene data show CDR1 as MNHNS and CDR2 as SASEGT. V lost 3 bases, J lost 4 bases, and 8 bases lay in between. The CDR3 coding sequence is TGTGCCAGCAGTGAGCGGGTAGCAGATACGCAGTATTTT. Protein sequence: CASSERVADTQYF.

This clonotype occurred once. The chain carries TRBV5-1 and TRBJ1-1; 7 nucleotides line up with TRBD1. The V segment lost 7 bases and the J segment 3 bases; nucleotides outside the gene matches: 9. Germline values: CDR1 SGHRS, CDR2 YFSETQ. The CDR3 consists of 14 residues. The CDR3 region has the DNA TGCGCCAGCGCAACCGGGACAGAGTACACTGAAGCTTTCTTT. This translates into CASATGTEYTEAFF.

This clonotype was detected many times. The chain has TRBV7-2 and TRBJ2-7, with 13 nucleotides matching TRBD2. The J segment lost 5 bases and the V segment lost 2 bases, leaving 6 bases of the junction unmatched. The CDR3 runs to 16 residues. Germline V gene lookup returns CDR1 SGHTA and CDR2 FQGNSA. This chain's CDR3 is CASSLKLAGGRDEQYF. The CDR3 coding sequence is TGTGCCAGCAGCTTAAAACTAGCGGGAGGGCGAGACGAGCAGTACTTC.

V usage is TRBV30 and J usage is TRBJ1-5; D remains unclear. Per the germline V gene, CDR1 is GTSNPN and CDR2 is SVGIG (reference sequence). The V and J ends lost 2 bases and 8 bases respectively, with 13 bases between them. The CDR3 extends over 13 amino acids. CDR3 coding DNA: TGTGCCTGGAGTCAGCCCCAAGCGAAGCCCCAGCATTTT. It translates to CAWSQPQAKPQHF.

The chain employs TRBV25-1 and TRBJ2-3; 9 nucleotides align to TRBD1. The trim removed 1 base at V and 6 bases at J, leaving 5 bases unmatched. The germline gives CDR1 MGHDK, CDR2 SYGVNS. CDR3 length: 15 residues. This CDR3 reads CASSEFGTGSDTQYF. CDR3 in DNA: TGTGCCAGCAGTGAATTTGGGACAGGGTCCGATACGCAGTATTTT.

The rearrangement joins TRBV29-1 to TRBJ1-2; D is unresolved. With 2 bases removed from V and 7 bases from J, the gap between germline ends came to 14 bases. Germline CDR1 is SQVTM and CDR2 is ANQGSEA. The CDR3 spans 13 residues. CDR3 coding DNA: TGCAGCGTTGAAAGGACCGAATACTGTGGCTACACCTTC. Translating gives CSVERTEYCGYTF.

The V call is TRBV12-3 or TRBV12-4, the J call TRBJ2-3; 10 nucleotides agree with TRBD1. The CDR3 has 16 residues. Trimming at V came to 5 bases and at J to 4 bases, leaving 9 bases not matched to a gene. The CDR3 region has the DNA TGTGCCAGCAGTCCCTTAGACAGGGGGCTCTCAGATACGCAGTATTTT. Amino acid sequence: CASSPLDRGLSDTQYF.

V gene TRBV5-1 combines with J gene TRBJ2-2; no firm D call. V gave up 0 bases and J gave up 5 bases, with 11 bases separating them. Looked up from germline, CDR1 is SGHRS and CDR2 is YFSETQ. The CDR3 is made up of 15 amino acids. CDR3 loop: CASSLDQPGTGELFF. CDR3 bases: TGCGCCAGCAGCTTGGACCAGCCTGGGACCGGGGAGCTGTTTTTT.

This clonotype was detected a few times. The chain links TRBV18 to TRBJ1-1; possibly TRBD1 for D (6 bases). V was clipped by 6 bases and J by 4 bases, with 12 bases between them. This CDR3 has 13 residues. CDR1 is KGHSH, CDR2 LQKENI, per germline. CDR3 nucleotide sequence: TGTGCCAGCTCCTTTGGGACAACCACTGAAGCTTTCTTT. Translated, it gives CASSFGTTTEAFF.

CDR3 loop: CASSLDTYQPQHF. Written as DNA, the CDR3 is TGTGCCAGCAGCCTAGACACCTATCAGCCCCAGCATTTT. This chain joins TRBV28 and TRBJ1-5; D call uncertain. V was shortened by 6 bases and J by 5 bases, with 11 bases between the two germline ends. The CDR3 runs 13 residues. Germline loops: CDR1 MDHEN, CDR2 SYDVKM.

To note about this clonotype: Sequence at one end of the junction differs from germline and may be a read error. This sequence joins TRBV15 and TRBJ1-1; maybe TRBD1 (6 bases). Per the germline V gene, CDR1 is LNHNV and CDR2 is YYDKDF (reference sequence). The CDR3 is made up of 12 amino acids. This CDR3 reads CAASRDNTQAFF. The CDR3 bases are TGTGCCGCCAGCAGGGACAACACCCAAGCTTTCTTT.

Of note for this clonotype: Sequence at one end of the junction differs from germline and may be a read error. V gene TRBV28 combines with J gene TRBJ1-4; 10 bases fit TRBD1. Germline CDR1 reads MDHEN; CDR2 reads SYDVKM. CDR3 length: 15 residues. The CDR3 here is CAGSPSTGGNEKLFF. The CDR3 DNA follows: TGTGCCGGCAGTCCCTCGACAGGGGGCAATGAAAAACTGTTTTTT. Filled out from reference TRBV28 and TRBJ1-4, the complete variable domain reads DVKVTQSSRYLVKRTGEKVFLECVQDMDHENMFWYRQDPGLGLRLIYFSYDVKMKEKGDIPEGYSVSREKKERFSLILESASTNQTSMYLCAGSPSTGGNEKLFFGSGTQLSVL.

The chain recombines TRBV12-3 or TRBV12-4 with TRBJ2-1, with 14 bases aligning to TRBD2. The end of the DNA is better explained by TRBJ2-7, so the J call may be wrong. The CDR3 covers 18 residues. DNA for the CDR3: TGTGCCAGCAGTCGGGGACTAGCGGGGGCCAGCTCCTACAATGAGCAGTACTTC. Encoded protein: CASSRGLAGASSYNEQYF.

The chain is built from TRBV30 and TRBJ2-7; D gene uncertain. The J call may be mistaken, given a closer DNA end match to TRBJ2-4. From germline, CDR1 is GTSNPN and CDR2 SVGIG (reference sequence). This CDR3 is 14 amino acids long. CDR3 loop: CAWSMASPRNIQYF. Written as DNA, the CDR3 is TGTGCCTGGAGTATGGCGTCCCCACGAAACATTCAGTACTTC.